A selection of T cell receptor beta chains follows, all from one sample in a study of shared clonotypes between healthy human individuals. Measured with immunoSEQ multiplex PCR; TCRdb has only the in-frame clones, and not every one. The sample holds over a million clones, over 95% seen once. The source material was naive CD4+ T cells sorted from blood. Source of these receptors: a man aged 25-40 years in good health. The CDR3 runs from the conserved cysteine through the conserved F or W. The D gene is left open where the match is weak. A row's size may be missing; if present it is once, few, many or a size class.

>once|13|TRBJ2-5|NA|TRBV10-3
TGTGCCATCAGTGTTGACAACCAAGAGACCCAGTACTTC
CAISVDNQETQYF
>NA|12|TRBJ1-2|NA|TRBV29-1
TGCAGCGTTGAATCAGCTAACTATGGCTACACCTTC
CSVESANYGYTF
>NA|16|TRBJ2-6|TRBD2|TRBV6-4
TGTGCCAGCAGTGGGCTAGCGGGCTCTGGGGCCAACGTCCTGACTTTC
CASSGLAGSGANVLTF
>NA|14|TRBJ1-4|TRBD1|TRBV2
TGTGCCAGCCAGAAGGGACAGAAGGAAGAAAAACTGTTTTTT
CASQKGQKEEKLFF
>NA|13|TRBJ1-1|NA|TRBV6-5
TGTGCCAGCAGTTTTCCAGGGTTTACTGAAGCTTTCTTT
CASSFPGFTEAFF
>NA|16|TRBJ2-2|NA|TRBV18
TGTGCCAGCTCACCACCAGGAGATGCGAACACCGGGGAGCTGTTTTTT
CASSPPGDANTGELFF
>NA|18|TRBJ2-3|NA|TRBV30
TGTGCCTGGAGTCCTACTCCTCCCGGGACGGTAGCCACAGATACGCAGTATTTT
CAWSPTPPGTVATDTQYF
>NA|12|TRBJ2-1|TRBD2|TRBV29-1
TGCAGCGTTGAGGGGACTAGCGGAGAGCAGTTCTTC
CSVEGTSGEQFF
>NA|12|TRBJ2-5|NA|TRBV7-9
TGTGCCAGCACCATGGGTGAAGAGACCCAGTACTTC
CASTMGEETQYF
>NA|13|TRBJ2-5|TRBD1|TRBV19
TGTGCCAGTAGTATCACAGGGGGGGAGACCCAGTACTTC
CASSITGGETQYF
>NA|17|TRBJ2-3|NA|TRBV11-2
TGTGCCAGCAGCTTATCGTCAGGGGGACTGAGGACCGATACGCAGTATTTT
CASSLSSGGLRTDTQYF
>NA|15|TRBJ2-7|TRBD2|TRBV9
TGTGCCAGCAGCGTAGGAGCTAGCGGGAGGAGCGAGCAGTACTTC
CASSVGASGRSEQYF
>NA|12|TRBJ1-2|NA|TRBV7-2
TGTGCCAGCAGCTTAGATCGAGTTAGCAGGGCCTTC
CASSLDRVSRAF
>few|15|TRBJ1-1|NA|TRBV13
TGTGCCAGCAGCTTGCGACTTGGCTCGGGCACTGAAGCTTTCTTT
CASSLRLGSGTEAFF
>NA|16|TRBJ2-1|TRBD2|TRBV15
TGTGCCACCAGCAAAGGACTAGCGGAGTCCTACAATGAGCAGTTCTTC
CATSKGLAESYNEQFF
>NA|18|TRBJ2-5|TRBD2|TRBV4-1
TGCGCCAGCAGCCAAACCGGGACTAGCGGGAAAGACCAAGAGACCCAGTACTTC
CASSQTGTSGKDQETQYF
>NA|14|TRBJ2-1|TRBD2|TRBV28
TGTGCCAGCAGCATAGCGGGAGGGTACAATGAGCAGTTCTTC
CASSIAGGYNEQFF
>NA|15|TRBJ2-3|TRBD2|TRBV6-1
TGTGCCAGCTCCTGGGGCGGGGGGAGCACAGATACGCAGTATTTT
CASSWGGGSTDTQYF
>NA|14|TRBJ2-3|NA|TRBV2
TGTGCCAGCAGGAGGGCGGGCCTCACAGATACGCAGTATTTT
CASRRAGLTDTQYF
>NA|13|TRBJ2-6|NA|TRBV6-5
TGTGCCAGCAGTCGAATTGGGGCCAACGTCCTGACTTTC
CASSRIGANVLTF
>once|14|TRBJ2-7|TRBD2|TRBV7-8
TGTGCCAGCAGCTTAGCCAGCGGGAGCTACGAGCAGTACTTC
CASSLASGSYEQYF
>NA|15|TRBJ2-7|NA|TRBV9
TGTGCCAGCAGCGTAGAGCCCTCGGGGCTGTACGAGCAGTACTTC
CASSVEPSGLYEQYF
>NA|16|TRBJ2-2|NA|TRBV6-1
TGTGCCAGCAGTGAAGTTTGGGGGGCGAACACCGGGGAGCTGTTTTTT
CASSEVWGANTGELFF
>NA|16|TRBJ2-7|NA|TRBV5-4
TGTGCCAGCAGCCCGGGGGGAGCAGGGGGGTCCTACGAGCAGTACTTC
CASSPGGAGGSYEQYF
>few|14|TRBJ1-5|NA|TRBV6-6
TGTGCCAGCAGCCCGACCGGTCTCAATCAGCCCCAGCATTTT
CASSPTGLNQPQHF
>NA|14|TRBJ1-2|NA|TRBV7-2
TGTGCCAGCAGCTTCGCTACAAGTGTCGGTGGCTACACCTTC
CASSFATSVGGYTF
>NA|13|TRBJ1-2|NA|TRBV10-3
TGTGCCATCACCCGGGACACCAACTATGGCTACACCTTC
CAITRDTNYGYTF
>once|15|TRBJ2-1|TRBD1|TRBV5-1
TGCGCCAGCAGCTCCCTACAGGGGCCCCACAATGAGCAGTTCTTC
CASSSLQGPHNEQFF
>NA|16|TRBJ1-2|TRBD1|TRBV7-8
TGTGCCAGCAGCCCCCGACAGGGGGTGACCAACTATGGCTACACCTTC
CASSPRQGVTNYGYTF
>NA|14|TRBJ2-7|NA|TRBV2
TGTGCCAGCAGGGAGACGAGACAGGTTGGGGGGCAGTACTTC
CASRETRQVGGQYF
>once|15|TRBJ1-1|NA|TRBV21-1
TGTGCCAGCAGCTTCCGACCGTTGGGGAACACTGAAGCTTTCTTT
CASSFRPLGNTEAFF
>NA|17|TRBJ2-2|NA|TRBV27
TGTGCCAGCAGTTTAACCGGCGGGGTAGGGGCCATCGGGGAGCTGTTTTTT
CASSLTGGVGAIGELFF
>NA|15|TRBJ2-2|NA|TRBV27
TGTGCCAGCAGTTTGGAAAGTTGGGGCGCCGGGGAGCTGTTTTTT
CASSLESWGAGELFF
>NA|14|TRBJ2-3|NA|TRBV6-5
TGTGCCAGCAGTTACACCGACCGCACAGATACGCAGTATTTT
CASSYTDRTDTQYF
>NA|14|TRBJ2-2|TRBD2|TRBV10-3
TGTGCCATCAGTAAAAGCGGGAGCGACGGGGAGCTGTTTTTT
CAISKSGSDGELFF
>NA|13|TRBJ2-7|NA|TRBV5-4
TGTGCCAGCAGCTTGGCACAGGGCTACGAGCAGTACTTC
CASSLAQGYEQYF